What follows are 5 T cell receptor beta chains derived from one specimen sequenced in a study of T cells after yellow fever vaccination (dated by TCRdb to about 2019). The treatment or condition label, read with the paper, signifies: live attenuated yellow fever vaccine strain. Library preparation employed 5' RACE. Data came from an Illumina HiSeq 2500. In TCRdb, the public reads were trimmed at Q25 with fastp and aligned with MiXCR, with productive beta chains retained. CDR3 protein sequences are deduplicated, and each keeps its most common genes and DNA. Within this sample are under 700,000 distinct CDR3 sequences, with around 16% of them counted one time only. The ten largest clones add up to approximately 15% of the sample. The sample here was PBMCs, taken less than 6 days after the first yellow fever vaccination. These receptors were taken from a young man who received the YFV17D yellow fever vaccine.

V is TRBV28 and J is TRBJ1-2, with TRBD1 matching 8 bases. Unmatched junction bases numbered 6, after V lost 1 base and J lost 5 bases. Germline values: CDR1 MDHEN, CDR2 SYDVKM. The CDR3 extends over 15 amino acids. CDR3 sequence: CASSLYPGQEYGYTF. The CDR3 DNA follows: TGTGCCAGCAGTTTATACCCGGGACAGGAGTATGGCTACACCTTC.

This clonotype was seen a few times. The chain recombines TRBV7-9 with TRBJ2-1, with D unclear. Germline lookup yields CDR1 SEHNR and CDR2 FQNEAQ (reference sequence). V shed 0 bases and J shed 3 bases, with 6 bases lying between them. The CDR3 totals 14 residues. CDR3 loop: CASSLAQDYNEQFF. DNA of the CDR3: TGTGCCAGCAGCTTAGCACAAGACTACAATGAGCAGTTCTTC.

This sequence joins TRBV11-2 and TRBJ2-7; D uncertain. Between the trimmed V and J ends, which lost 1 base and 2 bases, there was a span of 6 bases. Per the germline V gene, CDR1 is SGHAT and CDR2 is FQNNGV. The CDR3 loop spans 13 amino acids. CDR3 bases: TGTGCCAGCAGCTTAGGGGAAACCTACGAGCAGTACTTC. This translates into CASSLGETYEQYF.

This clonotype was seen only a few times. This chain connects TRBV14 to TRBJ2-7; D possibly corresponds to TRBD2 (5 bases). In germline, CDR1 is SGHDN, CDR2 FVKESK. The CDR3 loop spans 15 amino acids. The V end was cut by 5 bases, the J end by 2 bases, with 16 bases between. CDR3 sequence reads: CASSYSVSTPYEQYF. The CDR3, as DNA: TGTGCCAGCAGCTATAGCGTCTCAACACCCTACGAGCAGTACTTC.

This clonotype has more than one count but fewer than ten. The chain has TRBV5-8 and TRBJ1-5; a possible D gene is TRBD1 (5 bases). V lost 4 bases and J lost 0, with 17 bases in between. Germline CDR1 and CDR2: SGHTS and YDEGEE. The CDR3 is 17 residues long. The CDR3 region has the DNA TGTGCCAGCAGCGTTGGCCGGGGCCTCTATAGCAATCAGCCCCAGCATTTT. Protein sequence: CASSVGRGLYSNQPQHF.